The 21 T cell receptor beta chains reported below all come from one sample, sequenced in a study of blood T cell repertoires in COVID-19. Assay used: immunoSEQ multiplex PCR; TCRdb lists only in-frame clones, some missing. Seen here are fewer than 650,000 clones, about 89% observed once, and the top ten hold around 7.8%. The material sequenced was peripheral blood. The receptors shown here come from a woman aged 50 to 60 with COVID-19, enrolled during active disease.

The rearrangement links TRBV15 to TRBJ1-5, with 9 bases that match TRBD1. V was pared by 6 bases and J by 7 bases, with 7 bases of the junction left unmatched. CDR1 is LNHNV and CDR2 is YYDKDF in the germline V gene (reference sequence). There are 14 residues in the CDR3. In nucleotides, the CDR3 is TGTGCCACCAGTCACAGGGGGCTTAGACAGCCCCAGCATTTT. Translating gives CATSHRGLRQPQHF.

J is TRBJ2-3 and V is TRBV7-9; a possible D gene is TRBD2 (6 bases). V dropped 1 base and J dropped 5 bases, with 13 bases sitting between them. The CDR3 totals 15 residues. Germline assignment: CDR1 SEHNR and CDR2 FQNEAQ (reference sequence). The CDR3 coding sequence is TGTGCCAGCAGCTTAGGAACTAGCTTAGTAGATACGCAGTATTTT. Protein: CASSLGTSLVDTQYF.

The V gene is TRBV9, the J gene TRBJ1-1; D ambiguous. Germline values: CDR1 SGDLS, CDR2 YYNGEE. Trimming stripped 2 bases from V and 4 bases from J, with 15 bases between. The CDR3 is 15 amino acids. The CDR3, as DNA: TGTGCCAGCAGCGTGGGAATTCTTAGCGGCACTGAAGCTTTCTTT. Amino acids: CASSVGILSGTEAFF.

Concerning this clone: This sample also contains other DNA sequences that code for the same CDR3. The J gene is TRBJ1-2, the V gene TRBV5-1, with D maybe TRBD1 (6 bases). Trimming shortened V by 0 bases and J by 6 bases, and 6 bases separated the two germline ends. The germline gives CDR1 SGHRS, CDR2 YFSETQ. CDR3 size: 12 residues. CDR3 DNA sequence: TGCGCCAGCAGCTTGGAGGGGGATGGCTACACCTTC. Its translation: CASSLEGDGYTF.

This chain connects TRBV19 to TRBJ2-4, with D possibly being TRBD2 (6 bases). The germline V and J ends were trimmed by 3 bases and 9 bases, with 12 bases remaining between them. Looked up from germline, CDR1 is LNHDA and CDR2 is SQIVND (reference sequence). The CDR3 length is 13 residues. CDR3 in amino acids: CASSMGAGPIQYF. The DNA for the CDR3 is TGTGCCAGTAGTATGGGTGCGGGACCCATTCAGTACTTC.

This chain joins TRBV6-5 and TRBJ2-3; TRBD2 matches at 8 bases. Germline assignment: CDR1 MNHEY and CDR2 SVGAGI. CDR3 size: 15 residues. V lost 5 bases, J lost 0 bases, and 4 bases stayed unmatched. CDR3 protein: CASSSGGGSTDTQYF. The CDR3 nucleotides are TGTGCCAGCAGTAGCGGGGGAGGGAGCACAGATACGCAGTATTTT.

The gene calls are TRBV6-5 and TRBJ1-2, with 7 bases that match TRBD1. The germline V gene has CDR1 MNHEY and CDR2 SVGAGI. J gave up 1 base and V 7 bases, and 3 bases lay outside the gene matches. There are 13 residues in the CDR3. This CDR3 reads CASKRDSNYGYTF. The CDR3 DNA is TGTGCCAGCAAACGGGACAGTAACTATGGCTACACCTTC.

The rearrangement uses TRBV5-8 and TRBJ1-2; no firm D call. This CDR3 comprises 16 residues. Trimming removed 2 bases from V and 4 bases from J, with 18 bases in between. Germline V gene lookup returns CDR1 SGHTS and CDR2 YDEGEE. The CDR3 DNA sequence: TGTGCCAGCAGCTTACACCGGGCTCGGCTAGCCTATGGCTACACCTTC. Translation gives CASSLHRARLAYGYTF.

J is TRBJ1-6 and V is TRBV6-5; 11 bases match TRBD1. The CDR3 is 14 amino acids. Losses at the gene ends were 10 bases for V and 8 bases for J; bases not matched to a gene: 7. Germline V CDR1 and CDR2: MNHEY, SVGAGI. The CDR3 DNA reads TGTGCCATCTCCGGGACAGGGGGGCATTCACCCCTCCACTTT. Protein product: CAISGTGGHSPLHF.

Of note for this clone: The identical CDR3 is also encoded by other nucleotide sequences in the sample. The V and J genes are TRBV9 and TRBJ2-3; D remains ambiguous. This CDR3 is built from 12 residues. Per the germline V gene, CDR1 is SGDLS and CDR2 is YYNGEE. V was shortened by 0 bases and J by 4 bases, with 3 bases between the two germline ends. CDR3 sequence reads: CASSVAADTQYF. CDR3 DNA: TGTGCCAGCAGCGTAGCAGCAGATACGCAGTATTTT. Supplemented by reference TRBV9 and TRBJ2-3, the full variable domain reads DSGVTQTPKHLITATGQRVTLRCSPRSGDLSVYWYQQSLDQGLQFLIQYYNGEERAKGNILERFSAQQFPDLHSELNLSSLELGDSALYFCASSVAADTQYFGPGTRLTVL.

The chain uses TRBV28 and TRBJ1-3; D gene uncertain. In germline, CDR1 is MDHEN, CDR2 SYDVKM. V was shortened by 6 bases and J by 5 bases, with 11 bases between the two germline ends. CDR3 size: 13 residues. CDR3 loop: CASRGGNRNTIYF. The CDR3 DNA reads as TGTGCCAGCAGGGGCGGGAACAGAAACACCATATATTTT.

V is TRBV4-2 and J is TRBJ1-2; no definite D call. CDR3 length: 11 residues. The germline V and J ends were trimmed by 0 bases and 9 bases, with 5 bases remaining between them. In germline, CDR1 is LGHNA, CDR2 YNFKEQ. CDR3 in DNA: TGTGCCAGCAGCCAAGACCTACGCTACACCTTC. Protein: CASSQDLRYTF.

This clone was seen only once. The chain employs TRBV24-1 and TRBJ1-5; D is ambiguous. Germline CDR1 and CDR2: KGHDR and SFDVKD. The CDR3 totals 13 residues. Trimming cost V 3 bases and J 7 bases, with 9 bases left between them. The CDR3 DNA is TGTGCCACCAGTGATCGGGATCTCCAGCCCCAGCATTTT. Amino acid sequence: CATSDRDLQPQHF.

The chain combines TRBV5-1 with TRBJ1-1; D is unresolved. Germline CDR1 and CDR2: SGHRS and YFSETQ. The germline V and J ends were trimmed by 4 bases and 0 bases, with 13 bases remaining between them. CDR3 length: 15 residues. CDR3 protein: CASSGPGSMNTEAFF. The CDR3 region has the DNA TGCGCCAGCAGCGGACCGGGATCCATGAACACTGAAGCTTTCTTT. The full variable domain, its missing parts supplied by reference TRBV5-1 and TRBJ1-1, is KAGVTQTPRYLIKTRGQQVTLSCSPISGHRSVSWYQQTPGQGLQFLFEYFSETQRNKGNFPGRFSGRQFSNSRSEMNVSTLELGDSALYLCASSGPGSMNTEAFFGQGTRLTVV.

The chain carries TRBV19 and TRBJ1-3, with D possibly matching TRBD1 (6 bases). Germline CDR1 and CDR2: LNHDA and SQIVND (reference sequence). V was clipped by 6 bases and J by 0 bases, with 15 bases between them. This CDR3 contains 16 residues. Here the CDR3 reads CASRIQTGRSGNTIYF. As DNA, the CDR3 is TGTGCCAGTAGGATTCAGACAGGCCGCTCTGGAAACACCATATATTTT.

The sample holds one count of this clone. For the CDR3, the DNA is TGCGCCAGCAGCCCCGGGGCCGGGGAGCTGTTTTTT. It codes for CASSPGAGELFF. This chain connects TRBV5-1 to TRBJ2-2; D might be TRBD2 (5 bases). The CDR3 contains 12 residues. The germline V gene encodes CDR1 SGHRS and CDR2 YFSETQ. Trimming pared 4 bases from V and 6 bases from J, leaving 7 bases between. The whole variable domain, remainder taken from reference TRBV5-1 and TRBJ2-2, is KAGVTQTPRYLIKTRGQQVTLSCSPISGHRSVSWYQQTPGQGLQFLFEYFSETQRNKGNFPGRFSGRQFSNSRSEMNVSTLELGDSALYLCASSPGAGELFFGEGSRLTVL.

This chain connects TRBV19 to TRBJ1-5, with 8 bases identical to TRBD1. CDR1 and CDR2 from the germline V gene are LNHDA and SQIVND (reference sequence). The V gene end was trimmed by 6 bases and the J gene end by 6 bases; junction bases not matched to a gene: 10. The CDR3 is 15 amino acids. The CDR3 DNA sequence: TGTGCCAGTAGCAAGGGCCACAGGGGGGGTCAGCCCCAGCATTTT. Translation gives CASSKGHRGGQPQHF.

The chain combines TRBV19 with TRBJ2-2; D is perhaps TRBD1 (6 bases). This CDR3 contains 13 residues. Between the trimmed V and J ends, which lost 3 bases and 6 bases, there was a span of 8 bases. Germline V CDR1 and CDR2: LNHDA, SQIVND (reference sequence). The CDR3 spells CASSINRAGELFF. In DNA form, the CDR3 reads TGTGCCAGTAGTATCAACAGGGCCGGGGAGCTGTTTTTT.

At least ten counts were recorded for this clone. The J gene is TRBJ2-7, the V gene TRBV6-5; 12 nucleotides agree with TRBD2. This CDR3 spans 16 amino acids. V trimming: 2 bases; J trimming: 4 bases; junction bases outside the gene matches: 6. CDR1 and CDR2 (germline): MNHEY, SVGAGI. The CDR3 loop reads CASSYGSGTSGYEQYF. The CDR3 DNA follows: TGTGCCAGCAGTTACGGATCCGGGACTAGCGGGTACGAGCAGTACTTC.

V usage is TRBV2 and J usage is TRBJ1-3, with 7 bases identical to TRBD1. Germline V lookup: CDR1 SNHLY, CDR2 FYNNEI. CDR3 size: 16 residues. The V and J ends lost 1 base and 0 bases, in that order; junction bases with no gene match: 3. CDR3 loop: CASSEGGTASGNTIYF. The CDR3 coding sequence is TGTGCCAGCAGTGAAGGGGGGACAGCCTCTGGAAACACCATATATTTT.

The chain links TRBV9 to TRBJ1-6; D gene unclear. This CDR3 is 14 amino acids long. The germline gives CDR1 SGDLS, CDR2 YYNGEE. The V end lost 0 bases, the J end lost 6 bases, and 7 bases lay between the germline ends. Here the CDR3 reads CASSVAGFNSPLHF. CDR3 DNA: TGTGCCAGCAGCGTAGCGGGGTTTAATTCACCCCTCCACTTT.